The subject of this entry is one T cell receptor (beta chain). Its antigen is unidentified. The CDR3 totals 12 residues. The V gene lost 3 bases and the J gene lost 11 bases, with 13 bases spanning the gap. From germline, CDR1 is SGHTA and CDR2 FQGNSA. TCRdb reprocessed the reads with MiXCR, giving one entry per CDR3 protein. The table records about 190,000 distinct CDR3 sequences, 28% of them present only once. The data were taken from a study of T cell repertoires in cytomegalovirus infection. Overall study: A matching HLA type, together with CMV infection, was signaled by public TCR beta signatures. Regarding the study as a whole: People with CMV and the relevant HLA were identified by cumulative public TCR beta family frequency. HLA-C-restricted CMV-specific TCR beta clonotypes were dominant in the ex vivo response.

The chain recombines TRBV7-2 with TRBJ1-1; D may be TRBD1 (5 bases). The receptor was derived from a human donor in good health (CMV status not recorded). Some clones in this sample may be carry-over from other donors' samples. The sample was PBMCs. The CDR3 DNA follows: TGTGCCAGCAGCTTTTCGGGGACTGCGGCTTTCTTT. This sequence encodes CASSFSGTAAFF.